This paragraph covers one T cell receptor (beta chain) sequence. This record comes from a study of blood T cell repertoires in COVID-19. On the study more broadly: The samples span acute and convalescent COVID-19 from the United States, Italy and Spain. PBMCs, B-cell-depleted T cells, or T cells were the source of the cDNA or gDNA that made up the material.

Authors' analysis steps: Counts of nucleated cells, estimated from reference gene primer amplification, were obtained. Clones were read by immunoSEQ multiplex PCR, and TCRdb kept only the in-frame ones, dropping some. From that table come the V and J calls and clone size; the DNA was used to work out D and trimming. This sample carries around 70,000 clones, 75% to 80% of them seen once, and the ten largest clones take around 15%. CDR1 is SQVTM and CDR2 is ANQGSEA in the germline V gene. V was pared by 2 bases and J by 10 bases, with 9 bases between. CDR3 length equals 10 residues. The chain has TRBV29-1 and TRBJ2-7; a weak D match, TRBD1 (5 bases). The TCR was taken from a human donor in a cohort sampled during active COVID-19. The sample was peripheral blood. The CDR3 reads CSVEQGGQYF. DNA for the CDR3: TGCAGCGTTGAACAGGGTGGACAGTACTTC.